This T cell receptor beta chain was profiled in a study of monozygotic twins with inflammatory bowel disease. Study results and limitations: Comparison of concordant versus discordant twins revealed no difference in repertoire similarity, possibly due to limited power. People with IBD had fewer clonotypes in common with others than healthy twins did, especially with disease activity.

With regard to this clonotype: Its matching antigen is unknown.

Eight separate reactions per sample yielded the cDNA. UMIs incorporating a 6-nucleotide sample barcode were appended by means of template switching. TCRdb re-called the 5' RACE reads and gives one entry per CDR3 protein, without DNA. The sample has 400,000 to 500,000 distinct CDR3 sequences. The CDR3 length is 14 residues. Per germline, CDR1 MNHEY and CDR2 SMNVEV (reference sequence). The sequence came from a human donor with ulcerative colitis or Crohn's disease, or a healthy co-twin of an affected twin (not recorded which). The chain employs TRBV27 and TRBJ2-7; TCRdb outputs TRBD1, but without DNA this stays unchecked. Sequenced sample: blood. CDR3 in amino acids: CATRRQGLPYEQYF.